This T cell receptor (beta chain) is drawn from a study of CD8 T cells in Susac syndrome. V lost 0 bases, J lost 4 bases, and 7 bases lay in between. Germline V lookup: CDR1 SGHAT, CDR2 FQNNGV. The CDR3 runs 13 residues. With random hexamers, 0.5 to 1 ug RNA was reverse transcribed. It was immunoSEQ multiplex PCR that amplified TCR beta CDR3 across 54 Vbeta and 13 Jbeta. In TCRdb, the immunoSEQ multiplex PCR reads were re-called with MiXCR into one record per CDR3 protein. This table holds 70,000 to 95,000 distinct CDR3 sequences, 94% found once. This TCR derives from a human donor with Susac syndrome. The V call is TRBV11-2, the J call TRBJ2-7; D not certain. The sequenced material came from CD8+ T cells from PBMCs. As DNA, the CDR3 is TGTGCCAGCAGCTTAGAACCCGGATACGAGCAGTACTTC. Translated, it gives CASSLEPGYEQYF.